This note documents a single T cell receptor beta chain sequence. This sample stems from a study of low-dose radiotherapy and immunotherapy resistance in tumors. This CDR3 region has 16 residues. Germline values: CDR1 LGHNA, CDR2 YNFKEQ. V was clipped by 3 bases and J by 1 base, with 13 bases between them. cDNA synthesis used a TRAV/TRBV-specific primer set for both chains. The TCRs were subjected to amplification over around 18 PCR cycles employing a constant-region primer in conjunction with a V-primer adapter. TCRdb recomputed calls from the reads with MiXCR, one row per CDR3 protein. This sample has about 35,000 distinct CDR3 sequences, with less than 25% found just once. The sample's time point: after trial treatment. The sample's treatment: LDRT plus nivolumab, ipilimumab, low-dose cyclophosphamide and aspirin (RACIN trial).

The clonotype was recovered from a female donor with ovarian cancer. V and J are TRBV4-2 and TRBJ2-1, with a possible D match to TRBD1 (6 bases). The sequencing here drew on PBMCs, taken after low-dose radiotherapy plus immunotherapy. CDR3: CASSQFVGGSYNEQFF. The CDR3 nucleotides are TGTGCCAGCAGCCAGTTCGTAGGGGGATCCTACAATGAGCAGTTCTTC.